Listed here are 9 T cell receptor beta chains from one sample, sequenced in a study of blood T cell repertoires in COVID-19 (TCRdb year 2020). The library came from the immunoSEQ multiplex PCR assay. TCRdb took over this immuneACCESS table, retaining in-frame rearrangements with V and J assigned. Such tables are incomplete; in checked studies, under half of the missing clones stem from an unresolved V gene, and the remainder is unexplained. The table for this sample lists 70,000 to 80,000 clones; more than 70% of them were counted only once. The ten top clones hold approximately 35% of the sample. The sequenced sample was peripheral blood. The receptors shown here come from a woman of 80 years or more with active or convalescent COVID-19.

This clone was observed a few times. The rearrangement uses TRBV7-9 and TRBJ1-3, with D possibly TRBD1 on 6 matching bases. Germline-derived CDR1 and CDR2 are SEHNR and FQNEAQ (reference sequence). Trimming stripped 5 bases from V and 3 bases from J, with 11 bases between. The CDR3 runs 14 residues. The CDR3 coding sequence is TGTGCCAGCAGCCCCAGGGGATTTGGAAACACCATATATTTT. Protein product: CASSPRGFGNTIYF.

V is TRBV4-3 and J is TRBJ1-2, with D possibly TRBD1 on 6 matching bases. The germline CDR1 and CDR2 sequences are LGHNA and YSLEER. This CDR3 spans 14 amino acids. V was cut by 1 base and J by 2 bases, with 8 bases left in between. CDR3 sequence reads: CASSQVGQNYGYTF. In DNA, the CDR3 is TGCGCCAGCAGCCAAGTCGGACAGAACTATGGCTACACCTTC.

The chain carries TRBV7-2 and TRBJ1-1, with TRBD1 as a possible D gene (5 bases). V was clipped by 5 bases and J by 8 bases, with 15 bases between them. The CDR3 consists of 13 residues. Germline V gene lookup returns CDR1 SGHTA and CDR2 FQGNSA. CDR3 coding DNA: TGTGCCAGCAGCCTCACTCTGTCAGGGGAAGCTTTCTTT. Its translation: CASSLTLSGEAFF.

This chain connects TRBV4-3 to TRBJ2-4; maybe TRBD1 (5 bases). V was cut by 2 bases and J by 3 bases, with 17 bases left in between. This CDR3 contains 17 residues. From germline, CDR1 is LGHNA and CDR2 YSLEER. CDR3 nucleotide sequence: TGCGCCAGCAGCCAAACCTCTCAGGGATGGGGCAAAAACATTCAGTACTTC. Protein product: CASSQTSQGWGKNIQYF.

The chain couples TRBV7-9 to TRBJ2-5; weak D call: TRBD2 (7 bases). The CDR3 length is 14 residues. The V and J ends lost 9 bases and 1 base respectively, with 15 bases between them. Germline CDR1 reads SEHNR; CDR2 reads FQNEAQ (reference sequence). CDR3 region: CASLGGATQETQYF. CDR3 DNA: TGTGCCAGTTTGGGGGGGGCTACCCAAGAGACCCAGTACTTC.

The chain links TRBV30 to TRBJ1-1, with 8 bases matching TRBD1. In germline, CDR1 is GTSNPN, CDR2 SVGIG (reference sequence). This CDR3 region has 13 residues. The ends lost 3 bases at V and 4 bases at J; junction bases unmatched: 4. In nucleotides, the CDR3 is TGTGCCTGGAGAACCGACAGGGGCACTGAAGCTTTCTTT. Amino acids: CAWRTDRGTEAFF.

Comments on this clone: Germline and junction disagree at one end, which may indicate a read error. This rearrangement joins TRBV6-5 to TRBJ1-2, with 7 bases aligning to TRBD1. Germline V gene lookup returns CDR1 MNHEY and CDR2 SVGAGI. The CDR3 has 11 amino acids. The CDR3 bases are TGTGCCAGCACTTACAGGGGTGCCTACACCTTC. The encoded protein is CASTYRGAYTF.

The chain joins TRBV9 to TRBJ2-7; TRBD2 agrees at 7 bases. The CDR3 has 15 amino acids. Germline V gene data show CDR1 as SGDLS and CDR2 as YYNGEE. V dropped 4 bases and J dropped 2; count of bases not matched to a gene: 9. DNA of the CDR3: TGTGCCAGCAGCCCCCTAGCGGATGTTACCTACGAGCAGTACTTC. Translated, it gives CASSPLADVTYEQYF.

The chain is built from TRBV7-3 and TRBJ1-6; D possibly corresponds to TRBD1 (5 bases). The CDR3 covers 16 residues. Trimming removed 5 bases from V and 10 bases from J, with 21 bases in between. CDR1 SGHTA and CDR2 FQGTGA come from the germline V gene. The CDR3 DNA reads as TGTGCCAGCAGCCTCAACCCGGGGGGTTTAGGGTCACCCCTCCACTTT. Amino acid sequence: CASSLNPGGLGSPLHF.